The source of this TCR beta chain is a study of technical replicates of blood from several donors. Assay used: immunoSEQ multiplex PCR; TCRdb lists only in-frame clones, some missing. In the table there are fewer than 90,000 clones, approximately 89% of which are singletons. Source material: T cells isolated from PBMCs. The receptor comes from a human donor in good health.

The CDR3 loop reads CASSLGGDYGYTF. The CDR3 DNA follows: TGTGCCAGCAGCTTAGGTGGAGACTATGGCTACACCTTC. This chain joins TRBV7-8 and TRBJ1-2; D remains unclear. Trimming shortened V by 1 base and J by 3 bases, and 6 bases separated the two germline ends. The CDR3 covers 13 residues. CDR1 and CDR2 from the germline V gene are SGHVS and FQNEAQ.